The 2 T cell receptor beta chains below were found in one sample sequenced in a study of T cell responses to AZD1222 COVID-19 vaccine. Produced via immunoSEQ multiplex PCR; TCRdb's table is partial and in-frame only. The sample lists 85,000 to 110,000 clones; 90% to 95% were seen once. The material sequenced was peripheral blood, taken on day 0 of AZD1222 vaccination. The receptor source for this set is an adult in good health.

This clone was seen only once. This CDR3 reads CASSAAGGGYTF. The CDR3 bases are TGTGCCAGCAGCGCTGCGGGAGGTGGCTACACCTTC. The chain employs TRBV9 and TRBJ1-2, with D unclear. The germline V gene encodes CDR1 SGDLS and CDR2 YYNGEE. The CDR3 is 12 amino acids. Between the trimmed V and J ends, which lost 3 bases and 7 bases, there was a span of 10 bases.

The chain carries TRBV28 and TRBJ2-7, with 10 bases that match TRBD1. Germline CDR1 is MDHEN and CDR2 is SYDVKM. Trimming cost V 6 bases and J 5 bases; bases outside gene matches: 10. The CDR3 sequence is 15 residues long. CDR3 nucleotides: TGTGCCAGCAGCTTTATAGGGGGGACAGGGGACGAGCAGTACTTC. Translation: CASSFIGGTGDEQYF.